These 6 T cell receptor beta chains were all obtained from the same sample, sequenced in a study of CD8+CD57+ T cells in acquired aplastic anemia (dated by TCRdb to the late 2010s). Sequencing used an Illumina HiSeq 2000. Genomic DNA served as template for TCR beta VDJ combination and CDR3 sequence profiling. The raw public data were reprocessed by TCRdb itself: fastp quality trimming at Q25, MiXCR clonotype calling, in-frame beta chains only. Every CDR3 protein is listed once, alongside the most common genes and DNA of its rows. For this sample the table gives 350,000 to 450,000 distinct CDR3 sequences, of which 65% to 80% were detected only once. In total, the top ten clones hold under 5% of the sample. Sequenced material: sorted CD4+, CD8+, or CD8+CD57+ T cells (not recorded which) from PBMCs. The receptors were sampled from a human donor in good health, serving as a control.

This chain joins TRBV7-2 and TRBJ2-1, with TRBD2 matching over 9 bases. The CDR3 is made up of 14 amino acids. CDR1 is SGHTA, CDR2 FQGNSA, per germline. With 4 bases clipped from V and 6 bases from J, the junction kept 4 bases outside the gene matches. The CDR3 coding sequence is TGTGCCAGCAGCTCCCAAGCGGGGGGCAATGAGCAGTTCTTC. This gives the protein CASSSQAGGNEQFF.

Of note for this clonotype: The conserved final phenylalanine or tryptophan is absent from the CDR3, which likely points to a read error. It is unclear where the CDR3 begins or ends on the DNA, so no DNA is shown, and the CDR3 is as TCRdb lists it. The J gene is TRBJ2-5, the V gene TRBV2; TRBD2 was called by the table and not checked on the DNA. Germline values: CDR1 SNHLY, CDR2 FYNNEI. The CDR3 is 14 residues long, ends included. The CDR3 loop reads CASSPSSVEVTQDS.

Comment on this clonotype: A junction end diverges from the germline sequence, so it may reflect a read error. V is TRBV7-2 and J is TRBJ2-6; D uncertain. Germline V gene sequence: CDR1 SGHTA, CDR2 FQGNSA. The CDR3 loop spans 14 amino acids. In DNA form, the CDR3 reads TGTGCCAGCAGCTTGCCTTCTAGGGCTAACGTCCAGACTTTC. Its translation: CASSLPSRANVQTF.

This clonotype came up many times. CDR3 nucleotides: TGTGCCAGCAGTTCCCTTAGACCCCCAAGTGAGCAGTTCTTC. Amino acid sequence: CASSSLRPPSEQFF. This chain joins TRBV6-2 or TRBV6-3 and TRBJ2-1; D is unclear. The V end lost 4 bases, the J end lost 9 bases, and 16 bases lay between the germline ends. CDR1 is MNHEY, CDR2 SVGEGT, per germline. CDR3 size: 14 residues.

A remark on this clonotype: Likely a read error: the CDR3 ends without its conserved phenylalanine or tryptophan. No DNA is shown, since the ends of the CDR3 on it are uncertain; the CDR3 is the one TCRdb lists. The chain has TRBV2 and TRBJ1-6. CDR1 SNHLY and CDR2 FYNNEI come from the germline V gene. Inclusive of both ends, the CDR3 amounts to 15 amino acids. The CDR3 region is CASSAGVGKNSPRQG.

A word on this clonotype: Because the CDR3 is missing its conserved closing phenylalanine or tryptophan, this is likely a read error. The DNA is omitted, as the CDR3 cannot be located on it reliably, and the CDR3 follows TCRdb's listing. This chain uses TRBV7-3 with TRBJ2-5; the table names TRBD1, a call not compared with the DNA. The CDR3 is 13 amino acids long, termini counted. Germline V gives CDR1 SGHTA, CDR2 FQGTGA. The CDR3 loop reads CASSLVSGGGEGP.